A single sample gave rise to the 15 T cell receptor beta chains below, sequenced in a study of T-cell memory formation after mild COVID-19. TCRdb re-derived calls from the 5' RACE reads in MiXCR, one entry per CDR3 protein. The sample holds over 150,000 distinct CDR3 sequences, about 18% seen once. Sequenced: PBMCs or a T cell subset sorted from them (not recorded which). The receptors come from a young man who had mild COVID-19 (a few samples of this study predate the infection). Cell type and time point are not known.

This clonotype has a handful of counts. The chain recombines TRBV5-1 with TRBJ2-5, with D tentatively TRBD1 or TRBD2 (5 bases each). The CDR3 runs to 14 residues. CDR1 and CDR2 (germline): SGHRS, YFSETQ. The V end lost 0 bases, the J end lost 2 bases, and 8 bases lay between the germline ends. CDR3 DNA: TGCGCCAGCAGCTTGGCCGAGGGGCAAGAGACCCAGTACTTC. Protein product: CASSLAEGQETQYF.

V is TRBV7-9 and J is TRBJ2-3; D is perhaps TRBD2 (7 bases). This CDR3 spans 14 amino acids. Trimming stripped 8 bases from V and 7 bases from J, with 19 bases between. The germline CDR1 and CDR2 sequences are SEHNR and FQNEAQ (reference sequence). The CDR3, as DNA: TGTGCCAGCGGGTTGGGGGGGGCCATGTATACGCAGTATTTT. Its translation is CASGLGGAMYTQYF.

This clonotype has a handful of counts. The rearrangement joins TRBV20-1 to TRBJ1-5; no reliable D call. CDR3 length: 10 residues. The germline gives CDR1 DFQATT, CDR2 SNEGSKA (reference sequence). V dropped 8 bases and J dropped 6 bases, with 8 bases sitting between them. CDR3: CSSPSQPQHF. In nucleotides, the CDR3 is TGCAGTTCCCCCAGTCAGCCCCAGCATTTT.

This clonotype was seen a handful of times. The rearrangement joins TRBV6-6 to TRBJ2-6, with 8 bases lining up with TRBD2. CDR3 length: 18 amino acids. Germline lookup yields CDR1 MNHNY and CDR2 SVGAGI (reference sequence). Trimming removed 7 bases from V and 3 bases from J; junction bases left unmatched: 14. The CDR3: CASTPGGASPFGANVLTF. The CDR3 DNA follows: TGTGCCAGCACCCCGGGGGGGGCGTCTCCCTTTGGGGCCAACGTCCTGACTTTC.

The V and J genes are TRBV5-1 and TRBJ1-1; a possible D gene is TRBD1 (5 bases). The CDR3 consists of 13 residues. In germline, CDR1 is SGHRS, CDR2 YFSETQ. Between the trimmed V and J ends, which lost 7 bases and 6 bases, there was a span of 16 bases. The CDR3 here is CASGIGERAEAFF. The CDR3 region has the DNA TGCGCCAGCGGTATAGGGGAAAGGGCTGAAGCTTTCTTT.

This clonotype came up a few times. The chain couples TRBV7-2 to TRBJ1-4; D call uncertain. CDR1 and CDR2 (germline): SGHTA, FQGNSA. With 5 bases removed from V and 0 bases from J, the gap between germline ends came to 10 bases. This CDR3 comprises 15 residues. In DNA form, the CDR3 reads TGTGCCAGCAGCCTGAATGGGGCAACTAATGAAAAACTGTTTTTT. Translating it yields CASSLNGATNEKLFF.

This sequence joins TRBV11-2 and TRBJ1-2; a weak D match, TRBD1 (5 bases). This CDR3 has 11 amino acids. V was trimmed by 7 bases and J by 7 bases, leaving 10 bases between them. Germline V gives CDR1 SGHAT, CDR2 FQNNGV. The CDR3 loop is CASTTGGGYTF. The DNA for the CDR3 is TGTGCCAGCACCACAGGAGGTGGCTACACCTTC.

This chain uses TRBV7-2 with TRBJ1-1; D gene uncertain. The CDR3 has 14 amino acids. V lost 1 base and J 3 bases, leaving 9 bases between the germline ends. CDR1 is SGHTA, CDR2 FQGNSA, per germline. CDR3 in DNA: TGTGCCAGCAGCTTAGACAGTGCATACACTGAAGCTTTCTTT. This translates into CASSLDSAYTEAFF.

The chain has TRBV20-1 and TRBJ2-1; 7 nucleotides agree with TRBD1. Germline V gene data show CDR1 as DFQATT and CDR2 as SNEGSKA (reference sequence). V shed 6 bases, J shed 0 bases, and the junction held 11 bases outside the gene matches. This CDR3 comprises 16 residues. The CDR3 here is CSAKTGSTSSYNEQFF. The CDR3 coding sequence is TGCAGTGCCAAGACAGGGTCAACGAGCTCCTACAATGAGCAGTTCTTC.

This clonotype has more than one count but fewer than ten. J is TRBJ1-5 and V is TRBV7-9; unclear D gene. Germline CDR1 and CDR2: SEHNR and FQNEAQ (reference sequence). This CDR3 spans 13 amino acids. V lost 5 bases and J lost 7, with 12 bases in between. For the CDR3, the DNA is TGTGCCAGCAGCGAAGACATCGGGCAGCCCCAGCATTTT. Protein: CASSEDIGQPQHF.

This clonotype was observed a handful of times. V usage is TRBV18 and J usage is TRBJ2-1; no definite D call. The CDR3 totals 12 residues. V was shortened by 3 bases and J by 8 bases, with 8 bases between the two germline ends. The V gene's germline CDR1 is KGHSH and CDR2 LQKENI. CDR3 DNA sequence: TGTGCCAGCTCACCGAGGATGGATGAGCAGTTCTTC. Amino acids: CASSPRMDEQFF.

This clonotype was observed many times. The chain links TRBV5-1 to TRBJ2-7, with no clear D. CDR1 is SGHRS and CDR2 is YFSETQ in the germline V gene. Trimming pared 0 bases from V and 10 bases from J, leaving 14 bases between. The CDR3 spans 13 residues. CDR3 amino acids: CASSLEDRTEQYF. As DNA, the CDR3 is TGCGCCAGCAGCTTGGAGGACCGGACGGAACAGTACTTC.

The chain recombines TRBV20-1 with TRBJ2-3, with TRBD2 identical over 16 bases. Germline CDR1 and CDR2: DFQATT and SNEGSKA (reference sequence). The CDR3 spans 16 residues. V dropped 5 bases and J dropped 3; count of bases not matched to a gene: 5. CDR3 protein: CSAGTSGGAGTDTQYF. The CDR3, as DNA: TGCAGTGCTGGGACTAGCGGGGGGGCGGGGACAGATACGCAGTATTTT.

This clonotype was seen a few times. This sequence joins TRBV5-1 and TRBJ2-7; TRBD2 aligns across 13 bases. Germline V gene sequence: CDR1 SGHRS, CDR2 YFSETQ. The V gene end was trimmed by 0 bases and the J gene end by 2 bases; junction bases not matched to a gene: 5. The CDR3 is 17 residues long. The CDR3 region has the DNA TGCGCCAGCAGCTTGGGACTAGCGGGGGGCCCTACCTACGAGCAGTACTTC. Translating it yields CASSLGLAGGPTYEQYF.

This clonotype turned up a few times. The gene calls are TRBV7-3 and TRBJ2-1, with TRBD2 matching over 9 bases. The CDR3 covers 15 residues. The V segment lost 6 bases and the J segment 1 base; nucleotides outside the gene matches: 4. Germline CDR1 SGHTA, CDR2 FQGTGA. The CDR3 spells CASRQAGGSYNEQFF. The CDR3 DNA reads TGTGCCAGCAGACAAGCGGGGGGTTCCTACAATGAGCAGTTCTTC.